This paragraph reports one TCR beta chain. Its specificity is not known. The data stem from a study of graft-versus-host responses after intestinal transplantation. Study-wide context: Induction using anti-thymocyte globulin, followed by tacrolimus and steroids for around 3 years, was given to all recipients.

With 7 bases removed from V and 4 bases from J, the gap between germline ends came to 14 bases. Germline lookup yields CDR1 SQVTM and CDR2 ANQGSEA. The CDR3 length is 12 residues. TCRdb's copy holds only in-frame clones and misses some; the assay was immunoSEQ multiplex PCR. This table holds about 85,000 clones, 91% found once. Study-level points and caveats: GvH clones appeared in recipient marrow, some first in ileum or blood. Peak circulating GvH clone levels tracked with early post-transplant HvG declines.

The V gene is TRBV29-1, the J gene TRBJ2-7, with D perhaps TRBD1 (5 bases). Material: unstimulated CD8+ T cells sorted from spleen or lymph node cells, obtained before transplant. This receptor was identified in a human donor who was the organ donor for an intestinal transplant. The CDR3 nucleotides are TGCAGCGCAACCCTCCAGGGTTACGAGCAGTACTTC. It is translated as CSATLQGYEQYF.